One sample yielded the 22 T cell receptor beta chains listed below, sequenced in a study of blood T cell repertoires in COVID-19. Sequencing used immunoSEQ multiplex PCR; TCRdb keeps in-frame clones, though not all of them. The sample has some 390,000 clones; around 87% are singletons. What was sequenced was peripheral blood. The receptors here all came from a human donor in a cohort sampled during active COVID-19.

The rearrangement uses TRBV5-1 and TRBJ2-1; tentative D call: TRBD1 (6 bases). CDR1 is SGHRS and CDR2 is YFSETQ in the germline V gene. The CDR3 consists of 18 residues. Trimming cost V 4 bases and J 3 bases, with 23 bases left between them. The CDR3 sequence is CASSELPQGLGNYNEQFF. The CDR3 region has the DNA TGCGCCAGCAGCGAGCTACCTCAGGGGTTAGGGAACTACAATGAGCAGTTCTTC. The whole variable domain, filled in from reference TRBV5-1 and TRBJ2-1, reads KAGVTQTPRYLIKTRGQQVTLSCSPISGHRSVSWYQQTPGQGLQFLFEYFSETQRNKGNFPGRFSGRQFSNSRSEMNVSTLELGDSALYLCASSELPQGLGNYNEQFFGPGTRLTVL.

The CDR3 reads CASSLSSTGELFF. The CDR3 nucleotides are TGTGCCAGCAGCCTCTCGAGCACCGGGGAGCTGTTTTTT. This chain connects TRBV9 to TRBJ2-2; no firm D call. This CDR3 comprises 13 residues. The V and J ends lost 4 bases and 4 bases respectively, with 8 bases between them. The germline CDR1 and CDR2 sequences are SGDLS and YYNGEE.

V is TRBV5-1 and J is TRBJ2-5; possibly TRBD2 for D (5 bases). Trimming removed 4 bases from V and 4 bases from J, with 11 bases in between. This CDR3 is built from 13 residues. From germline, CDR1 is SGHRS and CDR2 YFSETQ. CDR3 residues: CASSRLAGETQYF. CDR3 in DNA: TGCGCCAGCAGCCGGCTAGCCGGAGAGACCCAGTACTTC.

This clone was picked up a small number of times. The chain joins TRBV19 to TRBJ1-4, with TRBD1 matching 7 bases. The CDR3 consists of 16 residues. With 3 bases clipped from V and 7 bases from J, the junction kept 11 bases outside the gene matches. Germline V lookup: CDR1 LNHDA, CDR2 SQIVND (reference sequence). In DNA form, the CDR3 reads TGTGCCAGTAGTATCTCGACGGGGCAGGGGGTTGAAAAACTGTTTTTT. Protein: CASSISTGQGVEKLFF.

For the CDR3, the DNA is TGTGCCAGCAGTGAAAGGAGGGCGGACCAAGAGACCCAGTACTTC. Its translation: CASSERRADQETQYF. The rearrangement joins TRBV2 to TRBJ2-5, with a weak D call TRBD2 (6 bases). The CDR3 has 15 residues. V shed 2 bases and J shed 0 bases, with 10 bases lying between them. Looked up from germline, CDR1 is SNHLY and CDR2 is FYNNEI. Filled out from reference TRBV2 and TRBJ2-5, the complete variable domain reads EPEVTQTPSHQVTQMGQEVILRCVPISNHLYFYWYRQILGQKVEFLVSFYNNEISEKSEIFDDQFSVERPDGSNFTLKIRSTKLEDSAMYFCASSERRADQETQYFGPGTRLLVL.

The chain has TRBV5-1 and TRBJ2-7; TRBD1 matches at 7 bases. Unmatched junction bases numbered 9, after V lost 2 bases and J lost 7 bases. In germline, CDR1 is SGHRS, CDR2 YFSETQ. CDR3 length equals 14 residues. The CDR3 region is CASSLVTGVLEQYF. CDR3 bases: TGCGCCAGCAGCTTAGTCACAGGGGTCCTGGAGCAGTACTTC.

V usage is TRBV5-1 and J usage is TRBJ2-1, with 12 bases matching TRBD2. V shed 4 bases, J shed 5 bases, and the junction held 7 bases outside the gene matches. CDR3 length: 16 amino acids. CDR1 SGHRS and CDR2 YFSETQ come from the germline V gene. CDR3 protein: CASSPTSGGLDNEQFF. In nucleotides, the CDR3 is TGCGCCAGCAGCCCGACTAGCGGGGGACTTGACAATGAGCAGTTCTTC.

This clone was detected once. In DNA form, the CDR3 reads TGTGCCAGCAGCCCCCCGGAGGAGTGGACAGGGATTCGGGCGGATGAGCAGTTCTTC. Translation gives CASSPPEEWTGIRADEQFF. The chain has TRBV7-6 and TRBJ2-1, with 8 nucleotides matching TRBD1. Losses at the gene ends were 5 bases for V and 8 bases for J; bases not matched to a gene: 23. CDR1 and CDR2 (germline): SGHVS, FNYEAQ. This CDR3 has 19 residues. Full variable domain (rest looked up from reference TRBV7-6 and TRBJ2-1): GAGVSQSPRYKVTKRGQDVALRCDPISGHVSLYWYRQALGQGPEFLTYFNYEAQQDKSGLPNDRFSAERPEGSISTLTIQRTEQRDSAMYRCASSPPEEWTGIRADEQFFGPGTRLTVL.

The chain employs TRBV4-1 and TRBJ1-4, with 8 bases lining up with TRBD1. Germline V gene sequence: CDR1 MGHRA, CDR2 YSYEKL. V lost 3 bases and J lost 8; bases outside the gene matches: 8. This CDR3 is 15 amino acids long. The CDR3 DNA reads as TGCGCCAGCAGCCAGACGACAGGGGTTCGGGAAAAACTGTTTTTT. Translation: CASSQTTGVREKLFF.

This chain uses TRBV6-2 or TRBV6-3 with TRBJ1-5; possible D gene TRBD1, 6 bases. Germline V gene data show CDR1 as MNHEY and CDR2 as SVGEGT. Trimming took 6 bases from V and 4 from J, leaving 19 bases between them. The CDR3 length is 16 residues. Written as DNA, the CDR3 is TGTGCCAGCAGCCGAATCCAGGGGCTTCGAAATCAGCCCCAGCATTTT. Translating gives CASSRIQGLRNQPQHF.

The CDR3 reads CASSLAPGTGYEQYF. The DNA of the CDR3 is TGTGCCAGCAGTCTAGCCCCCGGGACAGGCTACGAGCAGTACTTC. V and J are TRBV27 and TRBJ2-7; 8 bases are a match to TRBD1. CDR1 is MNHEY and CDR2 is SMNVEV in the germline V gene (reference sequence). This CDR3 comprises 15 residues. V lost 5 bases, J lost 3 bases, and 9 bases stayed unmatched.

The chain employs TRBV7-8 and TRBJ2-4, with D tentatively TRBD1 (6 bases). The germline CDR1 and CDR2 sequences are SGHVS and FQNEAQ. This CDR3 contains 15 residues. The V end lost 4 bases, the J end lost 3 bases, and 13 bases lay between the germline ends. The CDR3 loop reads CASSYRDTNKNIQYF. In DNA form, the CDR3 reads TGTGCCAGCAGCTACCGGGACACCAACAAAAACATTCAGTACTTC.

The V and J genes are TRBV6-5 and TRBJ2-3, with 8 bases identical to TRBD2. CDR1 MNHEY and CDR2 SVGAGI come from the germline V gene. This CDR3 contains 14 residues. The ends lost 0 bases at V and 7 bases at J; junction bases unmatched: 3. The DNA for the CDR3 is TGTGCCAGCAGTTACTCGAGCGGGGGCTATACGCAGTATTTT. Amino acids: CASSYSSGGYTQYF.

The rearrangement joins TRBV2 to TRBJ1-1; 11 positions agree with TRBD1. Germline V gives CDR1 SNHLY, CDR2 FYNNEI. CDR3 length: 15 amino acids. With V trimmed by 7 bases and J by 3 bases, 7 bases remained unmatched. CDR3: CASTPEGQGDTEAFF. CDR3 nucleotides: TGTGCCAGCACCCCAGAGGGACAGGGGGACACTGAAGCTTTCTTT.

The genes are TRBV19 and TRBJ2-1; 11 positions agree with TRBD1. Germline loops: CDR1 LNHDA, CDR2 SQIVND (reference sequence). The CDR3 is 16 residues long. V was pared by 2 bases and J by 7 bases, with 7 bases of the junction left unmatched. The CDR3 is CASSILGQGARNEQFF. Here the CDR3 DNA reads TGTGCCAGTAGTATATTAGGACAGGGGGCGAGGAATGAGCAGTTCTTC.

V is TRBV27 and J is TRBJ2-1, with 15 bases identical to TRBD2. Germline V gene lookup returns CDR1 MNHEY and CDR2 SMNVEV (reference sequence). Trimming took 5 bases from V and 5 from J; bases not matched to a gene: 10. The CDR3 sequence is 18 residues long. This CDR3 is CASSTGLAGGTNHNEQFF. CDR3 in DNA: TGTGCCAGCAGTACGGGACTAGCGGGGGGTACCAACCACAATGAGCAGTTCTTC.

V usage is TRBV6-1 and J usage is TRBJ1-1; D unresolved. This CDR3 contains 13 residues. Germline CDR1 MNHNS, CDR2 SASEGT. The V end was cut by 3 bases, the J end by 1 base, with 6 bases between. CDR3 loop: CASSDQANTEAFF. CDR3 coding DNA: TGTGCCAGCAGTGACCAGGCGAACACTGAAGCTTTCTTT.

The chain uses TRBV3-1 (or the pseudogene TRBV3-2) and TRBJ2-5; TRBD2 matches 9 bases. J lost 3 bases, V lost 5 bases, and 7 bases had no gene match. The germline gives CDR1 LGHDT, CDR2 YNNKEL (reference sequence). CDR3 length: 15 amino acids. CDR3 protein: CASSTRGGEEETQYF. The CDR3 coding sequence is TGTGCCAGCAGCACTCGCGGGGGGGAGGAAGAGACCCAGTACTTC.

The rearrangement uses TRBV19 and TRBJ1-5, with 8 nucleotides matching TRBD1. The V gene's germline CDR1 is LNHDA and CDR2 SQIVND (reference sequence). After removal of 7 bases from V and 7 bases from J, the junction contained 6 bases not matched to a gene. The CDR3 is 13 residues long. CDR3 in amino acids: CASTLDREQPQHF. DNA for the CDR3: TGTGCCAGTACTCTGGACAGGGAGCAGCCCCAGCATTTT.

The chain joins TRBV7-3 to TRBJ2-1; no clear D. The CDR3 totals 13 residues. Trimming shortened V by 1 base and J by 2 bases, and 3 bases separated the two germline ends. Per the germline V gene, CDR1 is SGHTA and CDR2 is FQGTGA. In DNA, the CDR3 is TGTGCCAGCAGCTTAAATACCTACAATGAGCAGTTCTTC. It specifies CASSLNTYNEQFF. Full variable domain (rest looked up from reference TRBV7-3 and TRBJ2-1): GAGVSQTPSNKVTEKGKYVELRCDPISGHTALYWYRQSLGQGPEFLIYFQGTGAADDSGLPNDRFFAVRPEGSVSTLKIQRTERGDSAVYLCASSLNTYNEQFFGPGTRLTVL.

The chain employs TRBV5-1 and TRBJ2-7, with D tentatively TRBD1 (6 bases). The CDR3 loop spans 14 amino acids. The ends were cut back, 4 bases at V and 2 bases at J, with 13 bases in the middle. Germline V gives CDR1 SGHRS, CDR2 YFSETQ. For the CDR3, the DNA is TGCGCCAGCAGCCTACCGACAGGTCCCTACGAGCAGTACTTC. As protein: CASSLPTGPYEQYF.

The chain uses TRBV24-1 and TRBJ2-5; 7 bases line up with TRBD2. The CDR3 spans 14 residues. The germline V gene has CDR1 KGHDR and CDR2 SFDVKD. The trim removed 6 bases at V and 4 bases at J, leaving 7 bases unmatched. The DNA for the CDR3 is TGTGCCACCAGTCCAAGGACTAGTGGAGAGACCCAGTACTTC. It translates to CATSPRTSGETQYF.